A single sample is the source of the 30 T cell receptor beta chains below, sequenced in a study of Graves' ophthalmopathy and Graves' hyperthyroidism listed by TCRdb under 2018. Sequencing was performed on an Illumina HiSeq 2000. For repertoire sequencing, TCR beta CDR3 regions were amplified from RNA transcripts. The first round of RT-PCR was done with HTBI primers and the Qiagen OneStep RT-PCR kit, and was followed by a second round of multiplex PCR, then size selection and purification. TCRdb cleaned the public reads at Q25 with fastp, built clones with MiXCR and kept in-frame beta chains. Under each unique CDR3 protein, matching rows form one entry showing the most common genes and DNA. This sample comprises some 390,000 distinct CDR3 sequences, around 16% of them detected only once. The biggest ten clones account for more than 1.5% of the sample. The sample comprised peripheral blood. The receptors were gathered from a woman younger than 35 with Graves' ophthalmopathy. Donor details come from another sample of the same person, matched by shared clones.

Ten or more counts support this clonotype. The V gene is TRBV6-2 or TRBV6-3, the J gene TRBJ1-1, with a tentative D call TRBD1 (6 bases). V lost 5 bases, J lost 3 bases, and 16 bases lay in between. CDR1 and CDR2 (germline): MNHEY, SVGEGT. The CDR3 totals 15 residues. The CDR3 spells CASSAHSGGHTEAFF. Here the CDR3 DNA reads TGTGCCAGCAGTGCTCATTCGGGGGGGCACACTGAAGCTTTCTTT.

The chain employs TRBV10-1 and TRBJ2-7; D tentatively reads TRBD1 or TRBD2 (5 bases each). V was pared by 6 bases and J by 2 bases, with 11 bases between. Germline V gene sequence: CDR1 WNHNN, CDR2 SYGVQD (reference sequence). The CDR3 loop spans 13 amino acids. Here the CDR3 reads CASRPEGTYEQYF. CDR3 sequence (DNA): TGCGCCAGCAGACCTGAGGGGACCTACGAGCAGTACTTC.

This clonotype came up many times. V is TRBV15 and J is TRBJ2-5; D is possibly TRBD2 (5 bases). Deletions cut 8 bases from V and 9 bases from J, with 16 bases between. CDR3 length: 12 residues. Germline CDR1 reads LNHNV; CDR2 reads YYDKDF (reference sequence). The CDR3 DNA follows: TGTGCCACCCGCAAGGCGGGCGAGGCCCAGTACTTC. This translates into CATRKAGEAQYF.

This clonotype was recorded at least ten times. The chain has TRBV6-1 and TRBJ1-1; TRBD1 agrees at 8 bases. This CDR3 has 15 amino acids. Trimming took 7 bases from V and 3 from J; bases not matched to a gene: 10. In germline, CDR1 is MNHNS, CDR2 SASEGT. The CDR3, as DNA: TGTGCCAGCAATGACGGACAGGGTTGGTACACTGAAGCTTTCTTT. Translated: CASNDGQGWYTEAFF.

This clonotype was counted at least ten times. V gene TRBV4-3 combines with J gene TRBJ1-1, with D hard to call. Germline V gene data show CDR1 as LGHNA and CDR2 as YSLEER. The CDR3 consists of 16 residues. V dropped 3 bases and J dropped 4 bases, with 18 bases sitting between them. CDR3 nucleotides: TGCGCCAGCAGCCATGAATACCCAACCGAAGGCACTGAAGCTTTCTTT. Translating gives CASSHEYPTEGTEAFF.

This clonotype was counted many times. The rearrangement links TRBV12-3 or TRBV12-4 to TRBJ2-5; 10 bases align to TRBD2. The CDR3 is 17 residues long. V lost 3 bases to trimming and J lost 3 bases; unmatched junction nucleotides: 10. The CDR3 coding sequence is TGTGCCAGCAGTTTTATGAGGCTAGCGGGGGATGAAGAGACCCAGTACTTC. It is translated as CASSFMRLAGDEETQYF.

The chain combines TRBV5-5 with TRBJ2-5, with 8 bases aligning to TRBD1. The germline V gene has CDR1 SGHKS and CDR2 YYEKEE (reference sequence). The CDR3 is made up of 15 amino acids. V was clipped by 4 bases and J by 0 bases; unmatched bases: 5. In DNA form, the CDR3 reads TGTGCCAGCAGCCGGACAGGGACGGACCAAGAGACCCAGTACTTC. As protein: CASSRTGTDQETQYF.

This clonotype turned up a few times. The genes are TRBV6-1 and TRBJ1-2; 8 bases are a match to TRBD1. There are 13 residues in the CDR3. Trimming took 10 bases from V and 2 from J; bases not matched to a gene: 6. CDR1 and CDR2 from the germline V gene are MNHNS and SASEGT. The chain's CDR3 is CATSQGANYGYTF. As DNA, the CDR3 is TGTGCCACCTCCCAGGGGGCCAACTATGGCTACACCTTC.

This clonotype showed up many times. The DNA of the CDR3 is TGTGCCAGCAGTTTCGGGACAGGGACCGAGCAGTACTTC. Its protein is CASSFGTGTEQYF. V is TRBV28 and J is TRBJ2-7; 9 bases fit TRBD1. The J segment lost 6 bases and the V segment lost 3 bases, leaving 3 bases of the junction unmatched. The CDR3 is made up of 13 amino acids. Germline V gives CDR1 MDHEN, CDR2 SYDVKM.

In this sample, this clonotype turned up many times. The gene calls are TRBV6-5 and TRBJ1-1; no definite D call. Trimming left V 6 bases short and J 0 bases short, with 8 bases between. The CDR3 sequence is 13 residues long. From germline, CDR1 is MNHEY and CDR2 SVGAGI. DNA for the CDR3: TGTGCCAGCAGGAGGGCAATGAACACTGAAGCTTTCTTT. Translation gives CASRRAMNTEAFF.

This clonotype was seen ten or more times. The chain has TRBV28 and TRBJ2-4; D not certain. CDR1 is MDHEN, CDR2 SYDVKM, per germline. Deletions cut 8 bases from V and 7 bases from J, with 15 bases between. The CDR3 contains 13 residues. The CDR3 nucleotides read TGTGCCAGCGCCGATGTGTTGGGGAACATTCAGTACTTC. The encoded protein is CASADVLGNIQYF.

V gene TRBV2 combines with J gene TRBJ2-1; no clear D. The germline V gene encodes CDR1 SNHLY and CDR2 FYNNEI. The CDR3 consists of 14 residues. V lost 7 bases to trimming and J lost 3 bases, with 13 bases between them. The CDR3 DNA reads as TGTGCCAGCATGTGGTCGGAACGCTACAATGAGCAGTTCTTC. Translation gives CASMWSERYNEQFF.

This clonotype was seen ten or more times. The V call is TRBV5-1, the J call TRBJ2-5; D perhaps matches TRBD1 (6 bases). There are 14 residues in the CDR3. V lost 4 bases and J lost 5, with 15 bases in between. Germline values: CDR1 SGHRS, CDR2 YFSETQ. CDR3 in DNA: TGCGCCAGCAGCGGGGACATCCCGGGGGAGACCCAGTACTTC. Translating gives CASSGDIPGETQYF.

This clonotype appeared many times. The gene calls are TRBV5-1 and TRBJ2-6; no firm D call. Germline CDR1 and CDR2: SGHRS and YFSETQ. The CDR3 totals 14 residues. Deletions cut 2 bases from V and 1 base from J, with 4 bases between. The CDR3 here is CASSFASGANVLTF. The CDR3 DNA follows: TGCGCCAGCAGCTTCGCGTCTGGGGCCAACGTCCTGACTTTC. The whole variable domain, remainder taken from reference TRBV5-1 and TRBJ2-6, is KAGVTQTPRYLIKTRGQQVTLSCSPISGHRSVSWYQQTPGQGLQFLFEYFSETQRNKGNFPGRFSGRQFSNSRSEMNVSTLELGDSALYLCASSFASGANVLTFGAGSRLTVL.

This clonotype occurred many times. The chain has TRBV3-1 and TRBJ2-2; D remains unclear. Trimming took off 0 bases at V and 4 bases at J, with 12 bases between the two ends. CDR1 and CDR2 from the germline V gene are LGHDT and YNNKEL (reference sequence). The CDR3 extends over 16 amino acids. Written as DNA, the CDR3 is TGTGCCAGCAGCCAAGATTTCCTTCGCCCCACCGGGGAGCTGTTTTTT. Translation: CASSQDFLRPTGELFF.

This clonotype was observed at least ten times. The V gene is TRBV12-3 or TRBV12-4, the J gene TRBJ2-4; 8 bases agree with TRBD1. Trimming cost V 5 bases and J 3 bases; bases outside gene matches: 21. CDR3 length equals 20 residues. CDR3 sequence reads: CASSPKRQGASGLFKNIQYF. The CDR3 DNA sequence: TGTGCCAGCAGTCCGAAACGCCAGGGGGCGTCGGGCCTGTTCAAAAACATTCAGTACTTC.

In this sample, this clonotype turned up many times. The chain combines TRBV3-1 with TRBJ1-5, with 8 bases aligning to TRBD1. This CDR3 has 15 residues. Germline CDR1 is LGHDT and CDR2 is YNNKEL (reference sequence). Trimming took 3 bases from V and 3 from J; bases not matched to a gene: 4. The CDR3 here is CASSQGTGPNQPQHF. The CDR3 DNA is TGTGCCAGCAGCCAGGGGACAGGCCCCAATCAGCCCCAGCATTTT.

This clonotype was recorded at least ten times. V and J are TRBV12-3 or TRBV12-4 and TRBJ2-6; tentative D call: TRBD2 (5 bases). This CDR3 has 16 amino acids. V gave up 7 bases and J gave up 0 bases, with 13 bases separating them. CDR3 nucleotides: TGTGCCAGCACCCCGGACTCTCACTCTGGGGCCAACGTCCTGACTTTC. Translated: CASTPDSHSGANVLTF.

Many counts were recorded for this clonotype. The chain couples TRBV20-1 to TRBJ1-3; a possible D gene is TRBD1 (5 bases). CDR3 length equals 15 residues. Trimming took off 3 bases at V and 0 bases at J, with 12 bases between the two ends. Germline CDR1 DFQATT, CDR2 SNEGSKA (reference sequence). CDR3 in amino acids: CSASLNGASGNTIYF. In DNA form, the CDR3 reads TGCAGTGCTAGCTTAAACGGGGCCTCTGGAAACACCATATATTTT.

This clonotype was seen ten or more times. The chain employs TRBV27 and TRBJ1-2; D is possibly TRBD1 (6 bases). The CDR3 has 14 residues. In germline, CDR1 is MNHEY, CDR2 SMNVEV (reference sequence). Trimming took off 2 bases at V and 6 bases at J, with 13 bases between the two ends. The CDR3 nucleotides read TGTGCCAGCAGTTTAGGGGTCAGGGGTCATGGCTACACCTTC. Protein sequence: CASSLGVRGHGYTF.

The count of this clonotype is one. Here the CDR3 reads CASSEGDGTGELFF. CDR3 bases: TGTGCCAGCAGTGAAGGTGATGGGACCGGGGAGCTGTTTTTT. The V gene is TRBV6-1, the J gene TRBJ2-2; D is uncertain. The CDR3 is 14 residues long. Germline V gene lookup returns CDR1 MNHNS and CDR2 SASEGT. V lost 1 base and J 5 bases, leaving 8 bases between the germline ends.

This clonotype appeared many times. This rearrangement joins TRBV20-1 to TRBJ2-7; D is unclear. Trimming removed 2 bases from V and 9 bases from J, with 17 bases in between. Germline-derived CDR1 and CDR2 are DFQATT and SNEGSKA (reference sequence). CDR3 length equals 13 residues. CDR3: CSARHPLRLRQYF. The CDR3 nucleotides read TGCAGTGCTAGACATCCCCTAAGACTGCGGCAGTACTTC.

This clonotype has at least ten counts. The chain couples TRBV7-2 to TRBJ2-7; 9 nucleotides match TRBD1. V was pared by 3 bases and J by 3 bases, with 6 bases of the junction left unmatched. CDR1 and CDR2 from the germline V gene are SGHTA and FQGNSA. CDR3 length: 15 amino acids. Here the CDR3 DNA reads TGTGCCAGCAGCTTGGAACCGGGACAGGGCTACGAGCAGTACTTC. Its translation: CASSLEPGQGYEQYF.

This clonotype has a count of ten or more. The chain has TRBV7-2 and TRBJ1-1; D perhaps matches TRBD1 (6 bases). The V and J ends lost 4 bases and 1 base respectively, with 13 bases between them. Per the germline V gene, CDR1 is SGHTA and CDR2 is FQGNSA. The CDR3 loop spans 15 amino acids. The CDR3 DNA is TGTGCCAGCAGCTCTCGGGACACGGGGAACACTGAAGCTTTCTTT. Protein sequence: CASSSRDTGNTEAFF.

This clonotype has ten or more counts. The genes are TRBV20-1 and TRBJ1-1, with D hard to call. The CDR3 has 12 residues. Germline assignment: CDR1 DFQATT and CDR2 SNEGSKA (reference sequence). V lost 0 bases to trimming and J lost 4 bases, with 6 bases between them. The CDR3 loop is CSAREGFTEAFF. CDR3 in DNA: TGCAGTGCTAGAGAGGGGTTCACTGAAGCTTTCTTT.

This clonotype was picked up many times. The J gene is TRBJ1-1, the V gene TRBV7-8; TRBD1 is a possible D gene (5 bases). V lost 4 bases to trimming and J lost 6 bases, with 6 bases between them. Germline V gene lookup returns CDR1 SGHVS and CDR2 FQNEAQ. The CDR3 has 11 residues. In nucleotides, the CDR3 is TGTGCCAGCAGCTCGACAGCTGAAGCTTTCTTT. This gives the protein CASSSTAEAFF.

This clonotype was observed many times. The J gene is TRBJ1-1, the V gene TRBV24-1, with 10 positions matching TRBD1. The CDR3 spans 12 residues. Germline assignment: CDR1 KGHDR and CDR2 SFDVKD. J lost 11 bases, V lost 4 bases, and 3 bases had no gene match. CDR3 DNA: TGTGCCACCAGTGACCAGGACAGGGGGGCTTTCTTT. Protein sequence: CATSDQDRGAFF.

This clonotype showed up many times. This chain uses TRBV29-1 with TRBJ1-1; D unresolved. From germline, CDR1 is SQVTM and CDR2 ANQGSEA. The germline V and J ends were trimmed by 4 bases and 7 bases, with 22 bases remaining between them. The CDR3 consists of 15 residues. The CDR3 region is CSVGGGSGFPLEAFF. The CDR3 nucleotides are TGCAGCGTTGGAGGAGGTTCTGGCTTCCCCCTTGAAGCTTTCTTT.

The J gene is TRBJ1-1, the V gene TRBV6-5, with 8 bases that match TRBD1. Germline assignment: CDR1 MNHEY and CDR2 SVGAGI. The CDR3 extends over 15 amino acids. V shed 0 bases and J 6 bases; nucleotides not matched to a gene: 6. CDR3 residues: CASSYSSQGAAEAFF. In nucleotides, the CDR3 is TGTGCCAGCAGTTACTCGAGTCAGGGGGCGGCTGAAGCTTTCTTT.

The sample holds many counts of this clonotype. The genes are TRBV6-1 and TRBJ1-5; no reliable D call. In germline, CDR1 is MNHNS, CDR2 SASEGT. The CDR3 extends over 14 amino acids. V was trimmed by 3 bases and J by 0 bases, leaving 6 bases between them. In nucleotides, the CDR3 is TGTGCCAGCAGTGACAGGTTTAGCAATCAGCCCCAGCATTTT. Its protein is CASSDRFSNQPQHF.